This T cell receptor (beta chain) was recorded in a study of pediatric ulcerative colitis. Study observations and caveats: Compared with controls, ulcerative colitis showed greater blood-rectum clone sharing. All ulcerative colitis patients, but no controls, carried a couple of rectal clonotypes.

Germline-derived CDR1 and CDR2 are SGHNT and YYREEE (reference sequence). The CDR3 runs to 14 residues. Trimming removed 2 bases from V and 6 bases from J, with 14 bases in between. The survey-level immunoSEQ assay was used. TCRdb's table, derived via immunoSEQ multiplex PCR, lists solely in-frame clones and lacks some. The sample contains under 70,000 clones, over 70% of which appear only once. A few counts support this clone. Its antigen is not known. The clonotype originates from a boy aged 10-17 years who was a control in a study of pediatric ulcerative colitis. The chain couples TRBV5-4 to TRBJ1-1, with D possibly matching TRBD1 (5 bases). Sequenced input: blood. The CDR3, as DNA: TGTGCCAGCAGCTTAGTCGGCGGGGGTGCTGAAGCTTTCTTT. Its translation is CASSLVGGGAEAFF.